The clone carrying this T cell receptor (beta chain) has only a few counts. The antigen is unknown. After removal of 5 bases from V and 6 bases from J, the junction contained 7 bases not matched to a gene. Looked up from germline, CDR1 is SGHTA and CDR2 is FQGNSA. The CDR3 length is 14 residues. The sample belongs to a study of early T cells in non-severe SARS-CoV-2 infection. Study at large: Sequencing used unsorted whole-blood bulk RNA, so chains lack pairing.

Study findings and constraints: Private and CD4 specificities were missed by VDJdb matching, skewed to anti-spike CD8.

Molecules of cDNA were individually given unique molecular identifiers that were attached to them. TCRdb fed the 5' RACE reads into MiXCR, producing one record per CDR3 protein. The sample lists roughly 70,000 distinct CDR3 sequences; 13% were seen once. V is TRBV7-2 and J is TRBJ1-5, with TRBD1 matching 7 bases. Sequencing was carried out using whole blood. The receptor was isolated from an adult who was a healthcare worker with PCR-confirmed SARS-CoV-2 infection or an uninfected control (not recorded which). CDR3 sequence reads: CASSARQGGQPQHF. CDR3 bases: TGTGCCAGCAGCGCCCGACAGGGAGGTCAGCCCCAGCATTTT.